These 7 T cell receptor beta chains came from one sample sequenced in a study of blood T cell repertoires in COVID-19. Here immunoSEQ multiplex PCR was the method, and the copy in TCRdb shows in-frame clones only, minus some. The sample has around 130,000 clones; roughly 84% are singletons. Sequenced sample: PBMCs or T cells enriched from blood (not recorded which). These receptors all stem from a woman between 25 and 40 years old who had recovered from COVID-19.

The CDR3 loop reads CASTGDSYEQYF. CDR3 bases: TGTGCCAGCACCGGGGACAGTTACGAGCAGTACTTC. V gene TRBV7-9 combines with J gene TRBJ2-7, with 7 bases fitting TRBD1. Looked up from germline, CDR1 is SEHNR and CDR2 is FQNEAQ (reference sequence). The CDR3 sequence is 12 residues long. V lost 7 bases, J lost 4 bases, and 4 bases stayed unmatched.

The CDR3 here is CASRQGYEQYF. As DNA, the CDR3 is TGTGCCAGCAGACAGGGGTACGAGCAGTACTTC. The chain employs TRBV12-3 or TRBV12-4 and TRBJ2-7; 7 bases align to TRBD1. V gave up 6 bases and J gave up 4 bases; unmatched junction bases: 0. The CDR3 is 11 residues long.

J is TRBJ2-7 and V is TRBV7-2; D is possibly TRBD2 (5 bases). V lost 5 bases and J lost 2, with 7 bases in between. The CDR3 runs 12 residues. From germline, CDR1 is SGHTA and CDR2 FQGNSA. The CDR3 reads CASSPGTYEQYF. The DNA for the CDR3 is TGTGCCAGCAGCCCGGGGACCTACGAGCAGTACTTC.

The J gene is TRBJ2-3, the V gene TRBV11-2; D call uncertain. V was shortened by 4 bases and J by 0 bases, with 11 bases between the two germline ends. The CDR3 covers 15 residues. The V gene's germline CDR1 is SGHAT and CDR2 FQNNGV. CDR3 in amino acids: CASSSILSSTDTQYF. CDR3 coding DNA: TGTGCCAGCAGCTCCATTCTATCAAGCACAGATACGCAGTATTTT.

The table lists this clone with a count of one. The chain combines TRBV4-2 with TRBJ1-2; possible D gene TRBD1, 5 bases. The germline gives CDR1 LGHNA, CDR2 YNFKEQ. The CDR3 contains 17 residues. V dropped 0 bases and J dropped 1 base, with 15 bases sitting between them. In nucleotides, the CDR3 is TGTGCCAGCAGCCAAGAGAGCCAGGGAACACTTAACTATGGCTACACCTTC. Encoded protein: CASSQESQGTLNYGYTF.

The chain employs TRBV4-2 and TRBJ2-3, with TRBD1 as a possible D gene (6 bases). V was cut by 3 bases and J by 1 base, with 11 bases left in between. Germline assignment: CDR1 LGHNA and CDR2 YNFKEQ. The CDR3 extends over 15 amino acids. CDR3 DNA: TGTGCCAGCAGCCAGAGGGACACCCGCACAGATACGCAGTATTTT. Its translation is CASSQRDTRTDTQYF.

In its sample, this clone was seen a few times. The chain has TRBV6-5 and TRBJ1-1; D is perhaps TRBD1 (5 bases). This CDR3 spans 15 amino acids. Germline-derived CDR1 and CDR2 are MNHEY and SVGAGI. Trimming cost V 0 bases and J 2 bases, with 10 bases left between them. CDR3 sequence reads: CASSYSRQQNTEAFF. In DNA form, the CDR3 reads TGTGCCAGCAGTTACTCGAGACAGCAAAACACTGAAGCTTTCTTT.